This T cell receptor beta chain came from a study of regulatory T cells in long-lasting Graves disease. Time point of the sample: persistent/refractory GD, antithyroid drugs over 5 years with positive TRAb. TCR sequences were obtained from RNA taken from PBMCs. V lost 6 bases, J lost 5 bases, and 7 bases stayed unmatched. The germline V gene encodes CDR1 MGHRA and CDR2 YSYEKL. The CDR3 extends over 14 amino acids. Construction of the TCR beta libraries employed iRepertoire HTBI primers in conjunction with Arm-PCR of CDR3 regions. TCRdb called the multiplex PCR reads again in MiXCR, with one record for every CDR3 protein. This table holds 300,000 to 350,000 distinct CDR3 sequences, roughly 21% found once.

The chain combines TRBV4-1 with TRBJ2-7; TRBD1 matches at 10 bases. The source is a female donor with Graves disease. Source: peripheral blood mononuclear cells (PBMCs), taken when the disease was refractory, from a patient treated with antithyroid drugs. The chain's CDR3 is CASRRWTGGHEQYF. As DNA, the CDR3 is TGCGCCAGCAGACGTTGGACAGGGGGTCACGAGCAGTACTTC.